The 28 T cell receptor beta chains below come from one sample, sequenced in a study of CD8 T cells in Susac syndrome. Random-hexamer reverse transcription was applied to about 0.5 to 1 ug RNA. TCRdb analysed the immunoSEQ multiplex PCR reads with MiXCR anew, one entry per CDR3 protein. The table includes about 300,000 distinct CDR3 sequences, around 85% detected once. Sequencing was done on a sample of CD8+ T cells from PBMCs. Source of these receptors: a human donor with multiple sclerosis.

The V and J genes are TRBV28 and TRBJ1-2, with 7 positions matching TRBD1. The CDR3 spans 15 residues. J lost 3 bases, V lost 4 bases, and 8 bases had no gene match. Germline V gene sequence: CDR1 MDHEN, CDR2 SYDVKM. The CDR3, as DNA: TGTGCCAGCAGTTCCGACTTGACAGGGCACTATGGCTACACCTTC. It encodes CASSSDLTGHYGYTF.

The rearrangement uses TRBV4-3 and TRBJ2-1, with 12 nucleotides matching TRBD2. Germline CDR1 is LGHNA and CDR2 is YSLEER. The CDR3 consists of 18 residues. Trimming took 3 bases from V and 1 from J; bases not matched to a gene: 7. The CDR3 here is CASSHSPGTSGSYNEQFF. The DNA for the CDR3 is TGCGCCAGCAGCCATAGCCCCGGGACTAGCGGGTCCTACAATGAGCAGTTCTTC.

This clonotype was seen once. The V gene is TRBV4-3, the J gene TRBJ1-2; 9 nucleotides line up with TRBD1. This CDR3 spans 13 amino acids. Germline CDR1 and CDR2: LGHNA and YSLEER. J lost 8 bases, V lost 3 bases, and 4 bases had no gene match. The CDR3 nucleotides read TGCGCCAGCAGCCAGTCGACAGGGGGAGGCTACACCTTC. It is translated as CASSQSTGGGYTF.

The chain has TRBV19 and TRBJ2-1; TRBD2 agrees at 15 bases. There are 17 residues in the CDR3. With V trimmed by 4 bases and J by 6 bases, 7 bases remained unmatched. The germline V gene has CDR1 LNHDA and CDR2 SQIVND (reference sequence). The CDR3 spells CASSTTGLAGGFNEQFF. CDR3 sequence (DNA): TGTGCCAGTAGTACCACGGGACTAGCGGGAGGTTTCAATGAGCAGTTCTTC.

This chain links TRBV7-9 with TRBJ2-5; 8 bases align to TRBD2. The CDR3 is made up of 15 amino acids. Germline loops: CDR1 SEHNR, CDR2 FQNEAQ (reference sequence). V trimming: 5 bases; J trimming: 2 bases; junction bases outside the gene matches: 7. The CDR3 coding sequence is TGTGCCAGCAGCCCGAGCGGGAGCTGGCAAGAGACCCAGTACTTC. It specifies CASSPSGSWQETQYF.

J is TRBJ2-7 and V is TRBV28; D may match TRBD1 or TRBD2 (5 bases each). There are 15 residues in the CDR3. Trimming took 6 bases from V and 4 from J, leaving 19 bases between them. Per germline, CDR1 MDHEN and CDR2 SYDVKM. The CDR3 sequence is CASRPKFGTLYEQYF. The CDR3 nucleotides read TGTGCCAGCAGACCTAAATTTGGGACCTTGTACGAGCAGTACTTC.

This chain joins TRBV9 and TRBJ2-7, with 10 bases fitting TRBD2. Trimming at V came to 3 bases and at J to 1 base, leaving 4 bases not matched to a gene. Germline-derived CDR1 and CDR2 are SGDLS and YYNGEE. This CDR3 has 15 residues. For the CDR3, the DNA is TGTGCCAGCAGCGCCGGACTAGCGGTTTCCTACGAGCAGTACTTC. It codes for CASSAGLAVSYEQYF.

The V and J genes are TRBV27 and TRBJ2-2; weak D call: TRBD2 (5 bases). This CDR3 has 17 amino acids. V shed 0 bases and J shed 5 bases, with 16 bases lying between them. Germline V gene data show CDR1 as MNHEY and CDR2 as SMNVEV (reference sequence). The CDR3 loop reads CASSLSWGETQTGELFF. CDR3 DNA sequence: TGTGCCAGCAGTTTATCTTGGGGAGAGACTCAAACCGGGGAGCTGTTTTTT.

This clonotype was seen a few times. The rearrangement uses TRBV4-3 and TRBJ2-7; 7 nucleotides line up with TRBD2. V gave up 0 bases and J gave up 4 bases; unmatched junction bases: 6. In germline, CDR1 is LGHNA, CDR2 YSLEER. CDR3 length: 15 amino acids. CDR3 bases: TGCGCCAGCAGCCAAGATCGGGCTAGCGGTTACGAGCAGTACTTC. Its protein product is CASSQDRASGYEQYF.

The rearrangement uses TRBV28 and TRBJ2-1; D possibly corresponds to TRBD2 (5 bases). This CDR3 has 14 residues. Trimming removed 6 bases from V and 9 bases from J, with 18 bases in between. Germline values: CDR1 MDHEN, CDR2 SYDVKM. The CDR3 protein is CASSTSGRFLEQFF. For the CDR3, the DNA is TGTGCCAGCAGCACCAGCGGCCGTTTCCTTGAGCAGTTCTTC.

V gene TRBV19 combines with J gene TRBJ1-2; a possible D gene is TRBD1 (6 bases). CDR3 length: 15 amino acids. The V gene's germline CDR1 is LNHDA and CDR2 SQIVND (reference sequence). V dropped 7 bases and J dropped 0 bases, with 15 bases sitting between them. CDR3: CASNPGQGTNYGYTF. For the CDR3, the DNA is TGTGCCAGTAACCCGGGGCAGGGGACTAACTATGGCTACACCTTC.

This clonotype came up once. V is TRBV28 and J is TRBJ2-1, with 11 bases aligning to TRBD2. The germline gives CDR1 MDHEN, CDR2 SYDVKM. This CDR3 has 16 residues. Unmatched junction bases numbered 18, after V lost 8 bases and J lost 12 bases. The CDR3 DNA sequence: TGTGCCAGCTTACCCCTACTAGCGGGAGAGGAGGGGGCGCAGTTCTTC. It is translated as CASLPLLAGEEGAQFF.

This rearrangement joins TRBV6-5 to TRBJ2-7; 9 nucleotides match TRBD2. The CDR3 consists of 15 residues. V trimming: 2 bases; J trimming: 5 bases; junction bases outside the gene matches: 7. Germline values: CDR1 MNHEY, CDR2 SVGAGI. CDR3 region: CASSYGVAGVNEQYF. The CDR3 region has the DNA TGTGCCAGCAGTTACGGGGTAGCGGGAGTCAACGAGCAGTACTTC.

V is TRBV9 and J is TRBJ1-2; D not resolved. The CDR3 covers 16 residues. Germline V lookup: CDR1 SGDLS, CDR2 YYNGEE. Trimming took off 4 bases at V and 0 bases at J, with 16 bases between the two ends. Here the CDR3 reads CASSIAFGESNYGYTF. The CDR3 nucleotides are TGTGCCAGCAGCATAGCATTCGGGGAATCTAACTATGGCTACACCTTC.

The chain is built from TRBV28 and TRBJ2-7; 8 nucleotides agree with TRBD1. Germline values: CDR1 MDHEN, CDR2 SYDVKM. Trimming at V came to 6 bases and at J to 3 bases, leaving 10 bases not matched to a gene. The CDR3 has 15 amino acids. The CDR3: CASSPGQGAIYEQYF. Written as DNA, the CDR3 is TGTGCCAGCAGCCCAGGACAGGGAGCTATCTACGAGCAGTACTTC.

CDR3 amino acids: CASSQGQGLTQPQHF. As DNA, the CDR3 is TGCGCCAGCAGCCAGGGGCAGGGATTAACTCAGCCCCAGCATTTT. This rearrangement joins TRBV4-3 to TRBJ1-5; a possible D gene is TRBD1 (5 bases). CDR3 size: 15 residues. Deletions cut 3 bases from V and 6 bases from J, with 15 bases between. CDR1 is LGHNA and CDR2 is YSLEER in the germline V gene.

V usage is TRBV11-3 and J usage is TRBJ2-1; 9 bases are shared with TRBD2. CDR1 is SGHNT and CDR2 is YENEEA in the germline V gene. With 3 bases clipped from V and 6 bases from J, the junction kept 6 bases outside the gene matches. This CDR3 spans 15 amino acids. CDR3 amino acids: CASSFLAGGTNEQFF. The CDR3 region has the DNA TGTGCCAGCAGCTTTCTGGCGGGAGGGACCAATGAGCAGTTCTTC.

The chain combines TRBV6-6 with TRBJ2-1; 8 bases fit TRBD2. This CDR3 has 16 residues. Per the germline V gene, CDR1 is MNHNY and CDR2 is SVGAGI (reference sequence). The J segment lost 6 bases and the V segment lost 2 bases, leaving 9 bases of the junction unmatched. The CDR3 loop is CASSYMIAGRRNEQFF. CDR3 in DNA: TGTGCCAGCAGTTACATGATAGCGGGAAGGCGCAATGAGCAGTTCTTC.

This CDR3 is CASSVVGTDTQYF. The CDR3 nucleotides read TGTGCCAGCAGCGTAGTGGGGACAGATACGCAGTATTTT. The rearrangement links TRBV9 to TRBJ2-3; D gene unclear. Trimming stripped 0 bases from V and 3 bases from J, with 5 bases between. This CDR3 is built from 13 residues. Germline V gene sequence: CDR1 SGDLS, CDR2 YYNGEE.

This clonotype appeared once. The chain combines TRBV19 with TRBJ1-2; D unresolved. This CDR3 region has 11 residues. Trimming pared 7 bases from V and 5 bases from J, leaving 8 bases between. Germline CDR1 LNHDA, CDR2 SQIVND (reference sequence). The CDR3 region has the DNA TGTGCCAGTAATTTGGGATATGGCTACACCTTC. Encoded protein: CASNLGYGYTF.

The J gene is TRBJ2-3, the V gene TRBV12-3 or TRBV12-4; TRBD1 matches at 8 bases. The trim removed 4 bases at V and 3 bases at J, leaving 3 bases unmatched. CDR3 size: 14 residues. The CDR3 loop reads CASSSGTGTDTQYF. DNA for the CDR3: TGTGCCAGCAGTTCCGGGACAGGAACAGATACGCAGTATTTT.

V usage is TRBV30 and J usage is TRBJ2-7; D gene ambiguous. This CDR3 comprises 14 residues. The V end lost 1 base, the J end lost 2 bases, and 12 bases lay between the germline ends. Germline loops: CDR1 GTSNPN, CDR2 SVGIG (reference sequence). The CDR3 region has the DNA TGTGCCTGGAGTGGGATAGGGTCCCCCTACGAGCAGTACTTC. Translating it yields CAWSGIGSPYEQYF.

The J gene is TRBJ2-6, the V gene TRBV28, with a possible D match to TRBD2 (7 bases). This CDR3 comprises 17 residues. Germline CDR1 MDHEN, CDR2 SYDVKM. Between the trimmed V and J ends, which lost 6 bases and 3 bases, there was a span of 18 bases. DNA of the CDR3: TGTGCCAGCAGCCCCCGGGGGGCGCTCATTGGGGCCAACGTCCTGACTTTC. Its translation is CASSPRGALIGANVLTF.

The CDR3 protein is CASSQDLRTEFYEQYF. CDR3 in DNA: TGCGCCAGCAGCCAAGATCTCCGAACAGAATTCTACGAGCAGTACTTC. The V call is TRBV4-3, the J call TRBJ2-7; D is ambiguous. The CDR3 extends over 16 amino acids. Trimming removed 0 bases at V and 3 bases at J, with 15 bases between. Germline assignment: CDR1 LGHNA and CDR2 YSLEER.

The chain combines TRBV27 with TRBJ1-1; no definite D call. V was shortened by 5 bases and J by 0 bases, with 10 bases between the two germline ends. The CDR3 sequence is 14 residues long. CDR1 is MNHEY and CDR2 is SMNVEV in the germline V gene (reference sequence). The CDR3 spells CASSVTIMNTEAFF. CDR3 coding DNA: TGTGCCAGCAGTGTTACCATCATGAACACTGAAGCTTTCTTT.

This chain joins TRBV12-3 or TRBV12-4 and TRBJ2-1; D may be TRBD2 (5 bases). V was clipped by 3 bases and J by 7 bases, with 13 bases between them. The CDR3 has 14 residues. The CDR3 coding sequence is TGTGCCAGCAGTTTGAGTCTAGCAAGGAATGAGCAGTTCTTC. Its protein product is CASSLSLARNEQFF.

The chain couples TRBV12-3 or TRBV12-4 to TRBJ1-2; D remains ambiguous. V dropped 6 bases and J dropped 8 bases, with 19 bases sitting between them. This CDR3 is 14 amino acids long. The CDR3 bases are TGTGCCAGCAGCGACTTTAGGGTGACCGAGGGCTACACCTTC. This translates into CASSDFRVTEGYTF.

This rearrangement joins TRBV12-5 to TRBJ1-2, with D unresolved. The CDR3 extends over 13 amino acids. V shed 2 bases and J shed 5 bases, with 9 bases lying between them. CDR1 is LGHNT and CDR2 is FRNRAP in the germline V gene. CDR3 amino acids: CASGLWGHYGYTF. CDR3 bases: TGTGCTAGTGGTTTGTGGGGTCATTATGGCTACACCTTC.